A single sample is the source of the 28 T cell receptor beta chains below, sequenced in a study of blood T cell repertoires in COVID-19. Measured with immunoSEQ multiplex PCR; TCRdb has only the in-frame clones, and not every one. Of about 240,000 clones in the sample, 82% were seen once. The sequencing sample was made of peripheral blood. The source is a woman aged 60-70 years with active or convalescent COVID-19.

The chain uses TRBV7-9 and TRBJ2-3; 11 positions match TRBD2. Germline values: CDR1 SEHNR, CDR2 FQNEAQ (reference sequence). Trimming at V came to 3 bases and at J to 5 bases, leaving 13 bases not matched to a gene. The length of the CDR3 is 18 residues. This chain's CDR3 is CASSFGSGGAAPQDTQYF. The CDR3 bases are TGTGCCAGCAGCTTCGGTAGCGGGGGGGCCGCCCCACAAGATACGCAGTATTTT. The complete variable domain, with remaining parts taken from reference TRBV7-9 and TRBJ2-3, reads DTGVSQNPRHKITKRGQNVTFRCDPISEHNRLYWYRQTLGQGPEFLTYFQNEAQLEKSRLLSDRFSAERPKGSFSTLEIQRTEQGDSAMYLCASSFGSGGAAPQDTQYFGPGTRLTVL.

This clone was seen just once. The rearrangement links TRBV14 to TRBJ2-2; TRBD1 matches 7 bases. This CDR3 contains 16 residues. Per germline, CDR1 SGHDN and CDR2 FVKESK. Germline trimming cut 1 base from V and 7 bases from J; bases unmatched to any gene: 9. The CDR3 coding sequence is TGTGCCAGCAGCCAAGGGGGGACAGCTCGTGTCGGGGAGCTGTTTTTT. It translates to CASSQGGTARVGELFF.

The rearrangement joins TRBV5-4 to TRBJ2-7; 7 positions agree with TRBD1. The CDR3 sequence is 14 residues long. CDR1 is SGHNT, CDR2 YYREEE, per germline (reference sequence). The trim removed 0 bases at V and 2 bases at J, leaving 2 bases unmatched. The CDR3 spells CASSLGGTAYEQYF. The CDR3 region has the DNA TGTGCCAGCAGCTTGGGGGGGACAGCCTACGAGCAGTACTTC.

The CDR3 loop reads CASSPIGGGNKKLFF. The CDR3 DNA is TGTGCCAGTAGTCCCATCGGTGGGGGGAATAAAAAACTGTTTTTT. The chain is built from TRBV19 and TRBJ1-4; weak D call: TRBD1 (5 bases). Germline assignment: CDR1 LNHDA and CDR2 SQIVND (reference sequence). This CDR3 comprises 15 residues. The V and J ends lost 5 bases and 9 bases respectively, with 19 bases between them.

This CDR3 is CASSLGTGPTDTQYF. CDR3 coding DNA: TGTGCCAGCAGCCTTGGGACAGGTCCCACAGATACGCAGTATTTT. The chain is built from TRBV27 and TRBJ2-3, with 8 bases identical to TRBD1. Germline trimming cut 6 bases from V and 2 bases from J; bases unmatched to any gene: 7. The germline CDR1 and CDR2 sequences are MNHEY and SMNVEV (reference sequence). CDR3 size: 15 residues.

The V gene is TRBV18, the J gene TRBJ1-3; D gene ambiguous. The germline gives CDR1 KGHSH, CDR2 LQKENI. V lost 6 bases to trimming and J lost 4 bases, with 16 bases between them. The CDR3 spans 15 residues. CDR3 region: CASSLLEVGGNTIYF. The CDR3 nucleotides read TGTGCCAGCTCCCTTTTGGAGGTGGGAGGAAACACCATATATTTT.

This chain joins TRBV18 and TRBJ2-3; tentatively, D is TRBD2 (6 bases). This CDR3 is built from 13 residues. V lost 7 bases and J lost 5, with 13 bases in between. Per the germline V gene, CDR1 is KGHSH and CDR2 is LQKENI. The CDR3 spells CASCGAREDTQYF. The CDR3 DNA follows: TGTGCCAGCTGCGGGGCGAGGGAAGATACGCAGTATTTT. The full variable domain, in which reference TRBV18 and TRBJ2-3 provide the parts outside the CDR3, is NAGVMQNPRHLVRRRGQEARLRCSPMKGHSHVYWYRQLPEEGLKFMVYLQKENIIDESGMPKERFSAEFPKEGPSILRIQQVVRGDSAAYFCASCGAREDTQYFGPGTRLTVL.

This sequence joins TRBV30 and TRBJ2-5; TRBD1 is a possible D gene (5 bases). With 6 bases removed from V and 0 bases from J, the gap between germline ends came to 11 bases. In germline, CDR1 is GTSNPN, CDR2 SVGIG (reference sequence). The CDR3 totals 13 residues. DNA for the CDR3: TGTGCCTGCCTTACAGGATACCAAGAGACCCAGTACTTC. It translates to CACLTGYQETQYF. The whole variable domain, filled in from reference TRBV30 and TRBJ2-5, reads SQTIHQWPATLVQPVGSPLSLECTVEGTSNPNLYWYRQAAGRGLQLLFYSVGIGQISSEVPQNLSASRPQDRQFILSSKKLLLSDSGFYLCACLTGYQETQYFGPGTRLLVL.

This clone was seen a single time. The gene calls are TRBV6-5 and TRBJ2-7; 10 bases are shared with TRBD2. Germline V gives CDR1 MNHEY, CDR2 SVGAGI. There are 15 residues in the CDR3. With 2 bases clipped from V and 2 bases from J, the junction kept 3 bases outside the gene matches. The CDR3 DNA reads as TGTGCCAGCAGTTACGGGACTAGCGCAACCTACGAGCAGTACTTC. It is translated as CASSYGTSATYEQYF.

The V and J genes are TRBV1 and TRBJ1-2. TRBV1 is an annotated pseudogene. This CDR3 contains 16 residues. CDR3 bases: TGCACCAGCAGCCTCCTTGGGGGGGTCGGTAACTATGGCTACACCTTC. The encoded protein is CTSSLLGGVGNYGYTF.

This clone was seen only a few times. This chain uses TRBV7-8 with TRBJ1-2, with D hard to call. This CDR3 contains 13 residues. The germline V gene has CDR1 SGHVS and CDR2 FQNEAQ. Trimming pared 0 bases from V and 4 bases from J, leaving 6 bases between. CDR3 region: CASSLAGRYGYTF. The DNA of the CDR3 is TGTGCCAGCAGCTTAGCGGGCCGCTATGGCTACACCTTC.

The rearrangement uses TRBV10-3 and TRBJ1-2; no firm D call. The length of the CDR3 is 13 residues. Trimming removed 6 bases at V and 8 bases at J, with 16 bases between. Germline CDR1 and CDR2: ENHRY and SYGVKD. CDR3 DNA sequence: TGTGCCATCAGCCCTGGGCCCCGTGGGGGCTACACCTTC. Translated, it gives CAISPGPRGGYTF.

CDR3 in amino acids: CASSRGGAGNTIYF. The CDR3 coding sequence is TGTGCCAGCAGTAGGGGAGGGGCTGGAAACACCATATATTTT. This rearrangement joins TRBV6-6 to TRBJ1-3, with D possibly being TRBD1 (5 bases). CDR1 MNHNY and CDR2 SVGAGI come from the germline V gene (reference sequence). Trimming cost V 5 bases and J 2 bases, with 10 bases left between them. There are 14 residues in the CDR3.

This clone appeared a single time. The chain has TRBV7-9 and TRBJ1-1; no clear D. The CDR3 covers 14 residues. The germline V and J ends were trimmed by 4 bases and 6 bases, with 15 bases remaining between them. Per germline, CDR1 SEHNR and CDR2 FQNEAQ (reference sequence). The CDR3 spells CASSSTPPGAEAFF. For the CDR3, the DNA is TGTGCCAGCAGCTCCACACCCCCAGGCGCTGAAGCTTTCTTT.

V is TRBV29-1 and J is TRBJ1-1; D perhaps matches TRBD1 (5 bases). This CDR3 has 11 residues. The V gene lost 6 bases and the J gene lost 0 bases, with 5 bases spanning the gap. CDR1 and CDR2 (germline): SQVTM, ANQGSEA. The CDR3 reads CSVQVNTEAFF. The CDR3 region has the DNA TGCAGCGTACAGGTGAACACTGAAGCTTTCTTT.

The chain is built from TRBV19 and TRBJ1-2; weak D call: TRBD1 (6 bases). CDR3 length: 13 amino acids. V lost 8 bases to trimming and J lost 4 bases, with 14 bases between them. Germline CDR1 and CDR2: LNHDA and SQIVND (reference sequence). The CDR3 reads CASSGTRGYGYTF. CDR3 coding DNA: TGTGCCAGTTCCGGGACAAGGGGCTATGGCTACACCTTC.

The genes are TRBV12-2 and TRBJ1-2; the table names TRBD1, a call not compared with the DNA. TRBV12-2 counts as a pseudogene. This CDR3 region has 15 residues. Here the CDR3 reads CASRLGTGGDCGYTF. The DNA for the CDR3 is TGTGCAAGTCGCTTAGGGACAGGGGGGGACTGTGGCTACACCTTC.

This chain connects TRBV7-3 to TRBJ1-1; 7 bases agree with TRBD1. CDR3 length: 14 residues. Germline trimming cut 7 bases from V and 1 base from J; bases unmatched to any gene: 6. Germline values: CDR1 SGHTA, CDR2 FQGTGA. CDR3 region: CASTPGTANTEAFF. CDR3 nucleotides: TGTGCCAGCACCCCCGGGACAGCGAACACTGAAGCTTTCTTT.

The CDR3 sequence: CASSVSGDNQPQHF. The CDR3 DNA sequence: TGTGCCAGCAGCGTATCAGGGGATAATCAGCCCCAGCATTTT. The rearrangement uses TRBV9 and TRBJ1-5; possible D gene TRBD1, 6 bases. V was cut by 1 base and J by 4 bases, with 9 bases left in between. Germline CDR1 reads SGDLS; CDR2 reads YYNGEE. The CDR3 spans 14 residues. Using reference TRBV9 and TRBJ1-5 for the parts outside the CDR3, the full variable domain is DSGVTQTPKHLITATGQRVTLRCSPRSGDLSVYWYQQSLDQGLQFLIQYYNGEERAKGNILERFSAQQFPDLHSELNLSSLELGDSALYFCASSVSGDNQPQHFGDGTRLSIL.

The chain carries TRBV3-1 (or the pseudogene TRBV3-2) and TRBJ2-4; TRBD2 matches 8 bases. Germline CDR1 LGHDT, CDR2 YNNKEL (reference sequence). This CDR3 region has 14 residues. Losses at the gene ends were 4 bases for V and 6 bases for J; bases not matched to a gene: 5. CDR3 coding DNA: TGTGCCAGCAGCCTCTGGACTAGCATAAACATTCAGTACTTC. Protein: CASSLWTSINIQYF.

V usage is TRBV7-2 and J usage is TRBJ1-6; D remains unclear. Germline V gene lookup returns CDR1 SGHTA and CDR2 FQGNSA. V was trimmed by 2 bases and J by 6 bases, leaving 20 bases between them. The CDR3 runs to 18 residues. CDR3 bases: TGTGCCAGCAGCTTATGGGCAGGAAAGGCATTTGGTAATTCACCCCTCCACTTT. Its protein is CASSLWAGKAFGNSPLHF.

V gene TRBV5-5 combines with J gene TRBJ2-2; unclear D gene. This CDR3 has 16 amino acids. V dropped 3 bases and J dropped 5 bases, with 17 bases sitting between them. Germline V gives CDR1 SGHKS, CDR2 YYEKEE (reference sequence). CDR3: CASSSTTHLQTGELFF. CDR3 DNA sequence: TGTGCCAGCAGCTCCACCACTCACTTGCAAACCGGGGAGCTGTTTTTT.

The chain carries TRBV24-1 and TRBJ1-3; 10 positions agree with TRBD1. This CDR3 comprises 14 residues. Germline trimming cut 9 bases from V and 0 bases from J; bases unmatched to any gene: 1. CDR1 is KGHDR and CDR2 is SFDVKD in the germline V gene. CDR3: CATDRGPSGNTIYF. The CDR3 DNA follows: TGTGCCACCGACAGGGGGCCCTCTGGAAACACCATATATTTT.

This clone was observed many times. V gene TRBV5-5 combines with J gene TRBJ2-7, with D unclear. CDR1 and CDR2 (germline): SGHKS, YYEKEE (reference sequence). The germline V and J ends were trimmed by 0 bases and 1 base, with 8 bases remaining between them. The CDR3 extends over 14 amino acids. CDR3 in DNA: TGTGCCAGCAGCTTGGCCGCCGGGTCCTACGAGCAGTACTTC. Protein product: CASSLAAGSYEQYF.

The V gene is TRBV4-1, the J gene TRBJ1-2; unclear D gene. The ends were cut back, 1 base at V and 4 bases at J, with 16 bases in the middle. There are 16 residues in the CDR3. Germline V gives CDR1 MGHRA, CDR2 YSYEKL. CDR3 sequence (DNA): TGCGCCAGCAGCCAAGGCCCTATCGAGACAAGCTATGGCTACACCTTC. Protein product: CASSQGPIETSYGYTF.

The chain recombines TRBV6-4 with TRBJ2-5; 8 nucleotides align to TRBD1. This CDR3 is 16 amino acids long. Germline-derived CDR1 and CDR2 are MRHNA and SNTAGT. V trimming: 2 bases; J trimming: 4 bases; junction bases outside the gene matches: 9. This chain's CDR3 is CASSDLLTRGRETQYF. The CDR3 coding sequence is TGTGCCAGCAGTGACCTTCTCACCAGGGGGCGAGAGACCCAGTACTTC.

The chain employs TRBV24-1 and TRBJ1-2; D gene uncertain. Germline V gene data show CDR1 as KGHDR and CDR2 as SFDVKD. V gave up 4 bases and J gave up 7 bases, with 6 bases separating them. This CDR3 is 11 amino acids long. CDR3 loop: CATSDPSGYTF. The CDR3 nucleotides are TGTGCCACCAGTGACCCCTCTGGCTACACCTTC.

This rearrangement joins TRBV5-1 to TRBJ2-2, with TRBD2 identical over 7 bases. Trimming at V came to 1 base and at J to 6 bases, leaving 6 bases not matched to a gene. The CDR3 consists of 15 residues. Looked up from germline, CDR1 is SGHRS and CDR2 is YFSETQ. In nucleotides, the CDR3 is TGCGCCAGCAGCTTGACGACTAGCAGGGCCGGGGAGCTGTTTTTT. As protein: CASSLTTSRAGELFF.